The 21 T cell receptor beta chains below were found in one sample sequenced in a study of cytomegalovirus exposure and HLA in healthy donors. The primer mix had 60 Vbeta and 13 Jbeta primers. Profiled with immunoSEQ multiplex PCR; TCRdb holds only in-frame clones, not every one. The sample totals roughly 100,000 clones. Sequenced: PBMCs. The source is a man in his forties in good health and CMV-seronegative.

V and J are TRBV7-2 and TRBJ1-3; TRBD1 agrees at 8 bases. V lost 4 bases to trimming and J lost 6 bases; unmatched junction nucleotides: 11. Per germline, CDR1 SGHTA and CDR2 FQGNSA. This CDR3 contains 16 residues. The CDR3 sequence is CASSSEPGQGANTIYF. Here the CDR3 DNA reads TGTGCCAGCAGCTCCGAACCCGGACAGGGTGCAAACACCATATATTTT.

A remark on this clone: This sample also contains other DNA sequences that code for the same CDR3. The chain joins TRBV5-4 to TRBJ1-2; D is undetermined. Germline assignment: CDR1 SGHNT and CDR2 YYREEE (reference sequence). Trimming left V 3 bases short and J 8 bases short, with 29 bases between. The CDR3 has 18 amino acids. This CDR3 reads CASSSLGFLTGISDGYTF. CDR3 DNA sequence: TGTGCCAGCAGCTCGTTGGGGTTTCTGACGGGGATTTCAGACGGCTACACCTTC.

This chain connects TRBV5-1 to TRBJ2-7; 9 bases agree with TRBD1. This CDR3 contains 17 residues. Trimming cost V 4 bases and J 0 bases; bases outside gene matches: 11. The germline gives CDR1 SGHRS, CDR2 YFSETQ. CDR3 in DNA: TGCGCCAGCAGCGGACGCGACCGGACAGGGGACTCCTACGAGCAGTACTTC. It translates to CASSGRDRTGDSYEQYF.

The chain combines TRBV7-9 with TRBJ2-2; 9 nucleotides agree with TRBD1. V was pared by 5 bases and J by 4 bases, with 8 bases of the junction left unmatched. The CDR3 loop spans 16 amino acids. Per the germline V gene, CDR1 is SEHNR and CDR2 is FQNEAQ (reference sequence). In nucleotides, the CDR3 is TGTGCCAGCAGCCGGACAGGGGCGGGGACCACCGGGGAGCTGTTTTTT. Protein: CASSRTGAGTTGELFF. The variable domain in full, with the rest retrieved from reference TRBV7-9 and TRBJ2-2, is DTGVSQNPRHKITKRGQNVTFRCDPISEHNRLYWYRQTLGQGPEFLTYFQNEAQLEKSRLLSDRFSAERPKGSFSTLEIQRTEQGDSAMYLCASSRTGAGTTGELFFGEGSRLTVL.

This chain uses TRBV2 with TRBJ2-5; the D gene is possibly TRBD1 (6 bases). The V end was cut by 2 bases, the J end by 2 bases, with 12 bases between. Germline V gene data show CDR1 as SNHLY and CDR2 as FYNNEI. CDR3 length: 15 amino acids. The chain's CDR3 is CASSELVRGQETQYF. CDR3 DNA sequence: TGTGCCAGCAGTGAACTCGTCAGGGGACAAGAGACCCAGTACTTC.

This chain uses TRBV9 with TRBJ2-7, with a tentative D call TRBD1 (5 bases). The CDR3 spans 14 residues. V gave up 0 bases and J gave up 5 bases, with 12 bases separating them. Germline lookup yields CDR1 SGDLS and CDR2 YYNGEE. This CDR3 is CASSVGSRVHEQYF. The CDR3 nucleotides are TGTGCCAGCAGCGTAGGAAGCAGGGTCCACGAGCAGTACTTC. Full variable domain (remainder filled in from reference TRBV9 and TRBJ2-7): DSGVTQTPKHLITATGQRVTLRCSPRSGDLSVYWYQQSLDQGLQFLIQYYNGEERAKGNILERFSAQQFPDLHSELNLSSLELGDSALYFCASSVGSRVHEQYFGPGTRLTVT.

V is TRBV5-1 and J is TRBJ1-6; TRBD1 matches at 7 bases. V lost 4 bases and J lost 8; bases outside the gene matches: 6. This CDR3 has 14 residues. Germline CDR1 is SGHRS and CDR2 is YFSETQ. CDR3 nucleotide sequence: TGCGCCAGCAGCCCGAGACAGGGTTATTCACCCCTCCACTTT. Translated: CASSPRQGYSPLHF.

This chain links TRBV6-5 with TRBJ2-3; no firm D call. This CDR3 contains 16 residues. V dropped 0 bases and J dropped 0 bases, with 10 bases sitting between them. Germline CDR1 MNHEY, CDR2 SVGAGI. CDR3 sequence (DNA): TGTGCCAGCAGTTACTCTCGCCGGAGTAGCACAGATACGCAGTATTTT. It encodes CASSYSRRSSTDTQYF.

DNA for the CDR3: TGTGCCAGCAGGGGACGGACAGCAACTCAAGAGACCCAGTACTTC. Translation gives CASRGRTATQETQYF. The chain is built from TRBV2 and TRBJ2-5; possibly TRBD1 for D (6 bases). Germline lookup yields CDR1 SNHLY and CDR2 FYNNEI. The CDR3 sequence is 15 residues long. V lost 6 bases and J lost 2, with 16 bases in between.

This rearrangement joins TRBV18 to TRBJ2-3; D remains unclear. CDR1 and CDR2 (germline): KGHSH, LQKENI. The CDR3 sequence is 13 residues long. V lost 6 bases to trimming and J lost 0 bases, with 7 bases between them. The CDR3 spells CASSQTSTDTQYF. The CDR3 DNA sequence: TGTGCCAGCTCCCAAACTAGCACAGATACGCAGTATTTT.

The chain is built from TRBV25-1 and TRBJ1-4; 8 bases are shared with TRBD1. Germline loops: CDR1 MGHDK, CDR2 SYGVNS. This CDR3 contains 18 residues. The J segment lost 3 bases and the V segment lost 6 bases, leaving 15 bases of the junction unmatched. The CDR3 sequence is CASSSSPQGAISNEKLFF. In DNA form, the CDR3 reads TGTGCCAGCAGCTCCAGTCCCCAGGGGGCGATATCTAATGAAAAACTGTTTTTT. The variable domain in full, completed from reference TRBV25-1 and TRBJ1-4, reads EADIYQTPRYLVIGTGKKITLECSQTMGHDKMYWYQQDPGMELHLIHYSYGVNSTEKGDLSSESTVSRIRTEHFPLTLESARPSHTSQYLCASSSSPQGAISNEKLFFGSGTQLSVL.

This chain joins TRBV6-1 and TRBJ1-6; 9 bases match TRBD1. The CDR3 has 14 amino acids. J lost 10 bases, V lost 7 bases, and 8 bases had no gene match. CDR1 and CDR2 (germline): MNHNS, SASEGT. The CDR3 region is CASIHRDRVSPLHF. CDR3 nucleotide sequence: TGTGCCAGCATCCACCGGGACAGGGTCTCACCCCTCCACTTT.

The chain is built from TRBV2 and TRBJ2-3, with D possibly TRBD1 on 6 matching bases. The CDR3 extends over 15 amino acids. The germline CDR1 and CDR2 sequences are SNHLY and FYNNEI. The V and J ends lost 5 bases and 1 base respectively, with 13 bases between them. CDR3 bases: TGTGCCAGCAGTATAGGGGGTAAGGGCACAGATACGCAGTATTTT. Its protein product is CASSIGGKGTDTQYF.

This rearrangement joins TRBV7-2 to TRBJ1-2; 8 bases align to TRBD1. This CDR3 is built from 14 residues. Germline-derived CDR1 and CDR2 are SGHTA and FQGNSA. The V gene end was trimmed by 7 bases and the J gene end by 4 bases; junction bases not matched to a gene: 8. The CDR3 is CASTDRVGGYGYTF. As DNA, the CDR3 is TGTGCCAGCACGGACAGGGTAGGAGGCTATGGCTACACCTTC.

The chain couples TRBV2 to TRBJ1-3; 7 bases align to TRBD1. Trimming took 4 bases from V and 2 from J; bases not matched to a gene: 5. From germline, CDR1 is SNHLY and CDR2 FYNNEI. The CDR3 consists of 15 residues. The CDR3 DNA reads TGTGCCAGCAGTGCATGGCAGGGGGCTGGAAACACCATATATTTT. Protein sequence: CASSAWQGAGNTIYF. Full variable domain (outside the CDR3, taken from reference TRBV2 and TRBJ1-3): EPEVTQTPSHQVTQMGQEVILRCVPISNHLYFYWYRQILGQKVEFLVSFYNNEISEKSEIFDDQFSVERPDGSNFTLKIRSTKLEDSAMYFCASSAWQGAGNTIYFGEGSWLTVV.

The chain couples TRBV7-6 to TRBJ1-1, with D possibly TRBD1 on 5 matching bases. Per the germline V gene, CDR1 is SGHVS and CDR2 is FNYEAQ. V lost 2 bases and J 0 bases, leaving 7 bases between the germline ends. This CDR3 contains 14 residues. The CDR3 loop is CASSLRQLNTEAFF. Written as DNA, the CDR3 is TGTGCCAGCAGCTTACGACAGTTGAACACTGAAGCTTTCTTT.

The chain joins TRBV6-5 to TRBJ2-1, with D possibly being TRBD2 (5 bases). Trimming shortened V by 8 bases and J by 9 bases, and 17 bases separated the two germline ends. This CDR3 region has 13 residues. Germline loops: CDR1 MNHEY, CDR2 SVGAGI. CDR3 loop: CASRALSAGEQFF. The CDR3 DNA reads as TGTGCCAGCCGGGCGTTATCGGCGGGTGAGCAGTTCTTC.

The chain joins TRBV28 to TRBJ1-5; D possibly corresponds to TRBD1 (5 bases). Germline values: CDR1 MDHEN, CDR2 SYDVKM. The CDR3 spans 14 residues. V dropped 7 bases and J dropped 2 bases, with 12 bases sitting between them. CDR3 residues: CASNQGFRNQPQHF. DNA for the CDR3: TGTGCCAGCAATCAGGGATTTCGCAATCAGCCCCAGCATTTT.

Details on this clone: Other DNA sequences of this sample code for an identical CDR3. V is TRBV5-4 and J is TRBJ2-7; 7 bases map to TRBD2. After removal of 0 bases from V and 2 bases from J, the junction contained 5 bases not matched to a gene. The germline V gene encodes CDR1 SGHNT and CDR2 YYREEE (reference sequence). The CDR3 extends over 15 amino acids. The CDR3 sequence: CASSLGTGGPYEQYF. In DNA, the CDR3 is TGTGCCAGCAGCTTGGGGACGGGGGGACCCTACGAGCAGTACTTC.

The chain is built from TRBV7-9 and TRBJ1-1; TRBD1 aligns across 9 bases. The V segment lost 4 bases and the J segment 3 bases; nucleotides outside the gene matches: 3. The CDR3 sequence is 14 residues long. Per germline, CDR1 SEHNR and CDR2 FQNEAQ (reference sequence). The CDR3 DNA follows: TGTGCCAGCAGCTCGACAGGGGGAGACACTGAAGCTTTCTTT. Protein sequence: CASSSTGGDTEAFF.

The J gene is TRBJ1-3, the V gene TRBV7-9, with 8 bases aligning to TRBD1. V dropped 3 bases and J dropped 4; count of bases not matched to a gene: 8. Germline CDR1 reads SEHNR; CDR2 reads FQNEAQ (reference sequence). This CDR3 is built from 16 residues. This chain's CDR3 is CASSFRTGSGGNTIYF. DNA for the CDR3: TGTGCCAGCAGCTTCCGGACAGGGTCAGGAGGAAACACCATATATTTT. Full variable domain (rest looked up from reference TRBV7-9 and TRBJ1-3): DTGVSQNPRHKITKRGQNVTFRCDPISEHNRLYWYRQTLGQGPEFLTYFQNEAQLEKSRLLSDRFSAERPKGSFSTLEIQRTEQGDSAMYLCASSFRTGSGGNTIYFGEGSWLTVV.